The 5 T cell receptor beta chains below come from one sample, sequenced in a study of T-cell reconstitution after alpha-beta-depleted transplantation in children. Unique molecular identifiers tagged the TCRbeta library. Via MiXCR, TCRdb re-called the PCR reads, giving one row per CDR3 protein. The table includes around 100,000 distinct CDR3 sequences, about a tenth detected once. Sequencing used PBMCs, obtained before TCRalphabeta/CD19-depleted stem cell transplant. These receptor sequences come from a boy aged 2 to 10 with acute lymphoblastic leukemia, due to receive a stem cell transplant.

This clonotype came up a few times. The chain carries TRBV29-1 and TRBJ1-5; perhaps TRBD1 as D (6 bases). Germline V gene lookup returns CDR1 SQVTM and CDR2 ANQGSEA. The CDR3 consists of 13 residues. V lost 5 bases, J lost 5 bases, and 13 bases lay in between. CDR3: CSVTDSPYQPQHF. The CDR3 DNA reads TGCAGCGTTACGGACAGCCCTTATCAGCCCCAGCATTTT.

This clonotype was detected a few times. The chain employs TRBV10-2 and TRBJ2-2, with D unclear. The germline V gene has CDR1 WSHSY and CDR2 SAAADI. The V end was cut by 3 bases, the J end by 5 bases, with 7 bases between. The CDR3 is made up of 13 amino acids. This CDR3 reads CASSEYLTGELFF. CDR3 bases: TGCGCCAGCAGTGAATACCTGACCGGGGAGCTGTTTTTT.

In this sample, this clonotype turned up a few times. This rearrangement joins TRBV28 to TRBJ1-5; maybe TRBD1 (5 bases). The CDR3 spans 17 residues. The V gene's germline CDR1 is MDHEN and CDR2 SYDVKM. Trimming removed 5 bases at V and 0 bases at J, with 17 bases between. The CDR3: CASSTNPGRSSNQPQHF. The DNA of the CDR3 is TGTGCCAGCAGTACCAACCCGGGACGGTCTAGCAATCAGCCCCAGCATTTT.

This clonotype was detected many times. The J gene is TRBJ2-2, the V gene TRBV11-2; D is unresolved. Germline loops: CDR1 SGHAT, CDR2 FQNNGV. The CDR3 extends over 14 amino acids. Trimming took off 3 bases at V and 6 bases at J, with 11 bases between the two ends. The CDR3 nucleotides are TGTGCCAGCAGCTTGAACCCTGGGGCCGGGGAGCTGTTTTTT. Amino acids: CASSLNPGAGELFF.

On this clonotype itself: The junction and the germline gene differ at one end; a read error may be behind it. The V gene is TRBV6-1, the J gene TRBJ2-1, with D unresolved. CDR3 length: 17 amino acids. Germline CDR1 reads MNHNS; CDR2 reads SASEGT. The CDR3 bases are TGTGCCACCAGTGAAAGAGGTCTCTTGAGCTCCTACAATGAGCAGTTCTTC. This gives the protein CATSERGLLSSYNEQFF.